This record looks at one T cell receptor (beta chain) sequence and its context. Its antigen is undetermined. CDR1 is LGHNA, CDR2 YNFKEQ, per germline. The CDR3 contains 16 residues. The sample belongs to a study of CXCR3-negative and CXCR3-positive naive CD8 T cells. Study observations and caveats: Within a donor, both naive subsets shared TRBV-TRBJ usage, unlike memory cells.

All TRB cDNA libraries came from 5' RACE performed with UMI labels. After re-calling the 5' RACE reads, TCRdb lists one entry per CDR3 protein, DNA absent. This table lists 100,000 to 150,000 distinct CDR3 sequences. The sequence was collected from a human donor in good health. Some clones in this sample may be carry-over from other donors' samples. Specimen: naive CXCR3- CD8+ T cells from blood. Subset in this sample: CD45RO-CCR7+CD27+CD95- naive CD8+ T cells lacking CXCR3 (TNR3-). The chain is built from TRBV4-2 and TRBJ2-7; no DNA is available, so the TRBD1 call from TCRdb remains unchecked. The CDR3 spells CASSQVGGISSYEQYF.